This section outlines one T cell receptor beta chain sequence together with its context. The source of the sample is a study of PD-L1 blockade in urothelial cancer. Across the study: Prior chemotherapy regimens per patient numbered 0 to 3.

Stated time point: pretreatment peripheral blood. The study collected 1 to 8 samples per patient, pretreatment and on-treatment. The protocol was immunoSEQ multiplex PCR, while the TCRdb copy is restricted to in-frame clones and leaves out a portion. This sample carries 98,000 or so clones, 90% of them seen once, and the ten largest clones take under 2%. Germline V CDR1 and CDR2: SGHNT, YYREEE (reference sequence). V dropped 0 bases and J dropped 12 bases, with 10 bases sitting between them. This CDR3 comprises 12 residues. This chain joins TRBV5-4 and TRBJ2-1; weak D call: TRBD2 (5 bases). The clonotype originates from a man in his sixties with urothelial cancer. The sample was PBMCs, taken around atezolizumab (anti-PD-L1) treatment. The CDR3 DNA follows: TGTGCCAGCAGCTTGGTCGGGGAGACGCAGTTCTTC. As protein: CASSLVGETQFF.